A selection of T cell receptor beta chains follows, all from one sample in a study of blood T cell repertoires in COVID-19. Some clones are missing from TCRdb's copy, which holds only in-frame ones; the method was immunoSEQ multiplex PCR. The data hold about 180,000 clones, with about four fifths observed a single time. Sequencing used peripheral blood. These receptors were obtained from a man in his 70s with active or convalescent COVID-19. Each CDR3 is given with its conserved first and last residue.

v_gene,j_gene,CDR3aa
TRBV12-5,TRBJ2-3,CASGLRGDSTDTQYF
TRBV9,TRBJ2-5,CASSKGVQETQYF
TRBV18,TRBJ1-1,CASSPGGDTEAFF
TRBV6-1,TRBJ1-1,CASSEAPGLDTEAFF
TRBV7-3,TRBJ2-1,CASSETSGNYNEQFF
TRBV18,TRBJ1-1,CASSTGVLPEAFF
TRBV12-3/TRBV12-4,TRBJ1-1,CASSPRGTEAFF
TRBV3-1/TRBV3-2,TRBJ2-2,CASSQLSGTTGELFF
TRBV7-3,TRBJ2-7,CASSPTSRSYEQYF
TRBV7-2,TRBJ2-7,CASSFFSGEPYEQYF
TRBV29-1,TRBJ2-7,CSVEVRVNEQYF
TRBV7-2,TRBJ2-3,CASAAGGLTDTQYF
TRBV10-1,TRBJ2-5,CASSDRGPGETQYF
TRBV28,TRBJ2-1,CASRVTGSYNEQFF
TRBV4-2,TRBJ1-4,CASSQGAGQEPDEKLFF
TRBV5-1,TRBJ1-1,CASSLGSTAEAFF
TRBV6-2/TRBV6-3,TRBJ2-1,CASSRPQTGANNEQFF
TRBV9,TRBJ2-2,CASSYGQGANTGELFF
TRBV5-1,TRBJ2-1,CASRPSGANEQFF
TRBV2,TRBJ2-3,CASSRTSGRTDTQYF
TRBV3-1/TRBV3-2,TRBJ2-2,CASSQMTSGTGELFF
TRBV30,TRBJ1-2,CAWSVRGILYGYTF
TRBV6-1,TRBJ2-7,CASSEALRTGPTEQYF
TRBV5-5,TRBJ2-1,CASSFRDNEQFF
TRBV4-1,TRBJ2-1,CASSLLAGALNEQFF
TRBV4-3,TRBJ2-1,CASSQGARGEGNEQFF
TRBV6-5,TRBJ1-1,CASSYVGTLGPEAFF
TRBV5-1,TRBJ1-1,CASSYEGGRTEAFF
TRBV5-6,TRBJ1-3,CASSLNSGNTIYF
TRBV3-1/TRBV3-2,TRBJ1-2,CASSQGQVYGYTF
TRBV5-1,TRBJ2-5,CASSLVGTEQETQYF
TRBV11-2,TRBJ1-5,CASSFGTGAPQPQHF
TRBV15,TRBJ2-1,CATSPGEQRGGYNEQFF
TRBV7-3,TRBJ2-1,CASSLWGQEYNEQFF
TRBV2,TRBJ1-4,CASSENTFATNEKLFF
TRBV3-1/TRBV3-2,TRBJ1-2,CASRPLPGSTNYGYTF
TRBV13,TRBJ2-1,CASSLLGLADNEQFF
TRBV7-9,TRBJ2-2,CASSLPTPSLGGPGELFF
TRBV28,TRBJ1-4,CASSPRPGQGREKLFF
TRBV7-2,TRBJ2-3,CASSLDAGGFDTQYF
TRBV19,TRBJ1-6,CASKGRDRGNSPLHF
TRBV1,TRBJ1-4,CTSSQDPGKEKLFF
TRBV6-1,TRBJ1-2,CASSETALTNYGYTF
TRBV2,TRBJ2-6,CASSVLGGGGNSGANVLTF
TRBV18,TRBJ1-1,CASSPGQGIWAEAFF
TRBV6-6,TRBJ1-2,CASSYPGQTESYTF
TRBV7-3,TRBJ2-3,CASSLSVDTDTQYF
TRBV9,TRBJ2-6,CASSGRERANVLTF